The present T cell receptor beta chain was sequenced within a study of blood T cell repertoires in COVID-19. Overall study context: Researchers got acute and convalescent COVID-19 samples from the United States, Italy and Spain. T cells, B-cell-depleted T cells, or PBMCs provided the cDNA or gDNA that served as material.

This clone was counted between two and nine times. Methods used by the authors: Estimates of nucleated cell counts were drawn from the amplification of reference gene primers. The table came from immunoSEQ multiplex PCR; TCRdb's copy has only in-frame clones and leaves some out. The D gene and trimming were derived from the DNA, and the V and J assignments and clone size from that table. The sample includes fewer than 90,000 clones, 88% of them seen just once. What was sequenced was peripheral blood. The TCR originated in a human donor in a cohort sampled during active COVID-19.

The CDR3 coding sequence is TGTGCCATCAGGGGGGGGACTAGCGGGACGGAGACCCAGTACTTC. Its protein product is CAIRGGTSGTETQYF. This chain uses TRBV10-3 with TRBJ2-5, with 13 bases identical to TRBD2. The V segment lost 6 bases and the J segment 5 bases; nucleotides outside the gene matches: 6. The CDR3 covers 15 residues. Per germline, CDR1 ENHRY and CDR2 SYGVKD.